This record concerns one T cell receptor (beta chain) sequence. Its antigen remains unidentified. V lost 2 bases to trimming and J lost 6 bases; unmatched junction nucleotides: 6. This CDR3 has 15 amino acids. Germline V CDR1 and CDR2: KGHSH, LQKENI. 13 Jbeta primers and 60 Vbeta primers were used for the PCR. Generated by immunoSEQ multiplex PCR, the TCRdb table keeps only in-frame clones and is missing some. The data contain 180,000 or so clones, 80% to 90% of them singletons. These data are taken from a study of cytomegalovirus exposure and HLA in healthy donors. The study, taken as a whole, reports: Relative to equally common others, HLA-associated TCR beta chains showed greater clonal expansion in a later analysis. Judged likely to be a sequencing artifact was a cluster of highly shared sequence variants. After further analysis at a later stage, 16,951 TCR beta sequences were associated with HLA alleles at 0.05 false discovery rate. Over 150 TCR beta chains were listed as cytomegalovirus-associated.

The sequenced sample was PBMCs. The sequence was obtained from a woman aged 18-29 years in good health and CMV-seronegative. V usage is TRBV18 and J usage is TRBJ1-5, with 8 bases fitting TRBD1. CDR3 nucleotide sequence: TGTGCCAGCTCACCAGGACAGGGTACGTCTCAGCCCCAGCATTTT. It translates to CASSPGQGTSQPQHF. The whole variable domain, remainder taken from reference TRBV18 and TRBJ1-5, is NAGVMQNPRHLVRRRGQEARLRCSPMKGHSHVYWYRQLPEEGLKFMVYLQKENIIDESGMPKERFSAEFPKEGPSILRIQQVVRGDSAAYFCASSPGQGTSQPQHFGDGTRLSIL.